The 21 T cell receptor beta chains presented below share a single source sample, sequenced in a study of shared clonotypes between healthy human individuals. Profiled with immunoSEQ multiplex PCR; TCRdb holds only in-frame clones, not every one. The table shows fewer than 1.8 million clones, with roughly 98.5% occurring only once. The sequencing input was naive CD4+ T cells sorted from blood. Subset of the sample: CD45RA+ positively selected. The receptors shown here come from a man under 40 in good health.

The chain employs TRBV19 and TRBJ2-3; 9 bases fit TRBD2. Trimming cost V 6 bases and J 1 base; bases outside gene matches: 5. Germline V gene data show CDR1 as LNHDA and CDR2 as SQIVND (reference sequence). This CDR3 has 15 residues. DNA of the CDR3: TGTGCCAGTAGCGCGGGAGGGCCGGGCACAGATACGCAGTATTTT. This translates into CASSAGGPGTDTQYF. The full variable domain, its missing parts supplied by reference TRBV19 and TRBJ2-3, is DGGITQSPKYLFRKEGQNVTLSCEQNLNHDAMYWYRQDPGQGLRLIYYSQIVNDFQKGDIAEGYSVSREKKESFPLTVTSAQKNPTAFYLCASSAGGPGTDTQYFGPGTRLTVL.

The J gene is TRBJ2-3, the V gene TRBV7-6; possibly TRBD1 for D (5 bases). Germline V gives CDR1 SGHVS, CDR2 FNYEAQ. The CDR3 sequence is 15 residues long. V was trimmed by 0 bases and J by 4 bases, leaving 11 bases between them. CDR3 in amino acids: CASSLAGQTPDTQYF. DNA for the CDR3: TGTGCCAGCAGCTTAGCGGGGCAAACCCCAGATACGCAGTATTTT.

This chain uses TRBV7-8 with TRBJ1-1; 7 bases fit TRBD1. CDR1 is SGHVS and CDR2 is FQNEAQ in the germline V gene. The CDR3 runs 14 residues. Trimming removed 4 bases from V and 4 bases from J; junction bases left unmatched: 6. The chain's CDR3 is CASSWDRGGTEAFF. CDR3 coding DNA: TGTGCCAGCAGCTGGGACAGAGGGGGCACTGAAGCTTTCTTT.

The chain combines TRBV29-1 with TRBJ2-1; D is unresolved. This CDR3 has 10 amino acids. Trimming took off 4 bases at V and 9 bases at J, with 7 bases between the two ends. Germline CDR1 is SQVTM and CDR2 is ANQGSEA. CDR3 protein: CSVVDFEQFF. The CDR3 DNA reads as TGCAGCGTTGTCGACTTTGAGCAGTTCTTC.

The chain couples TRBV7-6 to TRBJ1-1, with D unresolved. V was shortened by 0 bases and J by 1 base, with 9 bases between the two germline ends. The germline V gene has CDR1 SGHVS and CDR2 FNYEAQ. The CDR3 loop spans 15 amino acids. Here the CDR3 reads CASSLARGWNTEAFF. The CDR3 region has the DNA TGTGCCAGCAGCTTAGCGCGAGGGTGGAACACTGAAGCTTTCTTT.

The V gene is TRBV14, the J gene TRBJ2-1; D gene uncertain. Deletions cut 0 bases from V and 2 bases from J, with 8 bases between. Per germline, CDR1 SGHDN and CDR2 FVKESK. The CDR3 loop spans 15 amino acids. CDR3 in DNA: TGTGCCAGCAGCCAAGATCTTAACGCCTACAATGAGCAGTTCTTC. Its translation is CASSQDLNAYNEQFF.

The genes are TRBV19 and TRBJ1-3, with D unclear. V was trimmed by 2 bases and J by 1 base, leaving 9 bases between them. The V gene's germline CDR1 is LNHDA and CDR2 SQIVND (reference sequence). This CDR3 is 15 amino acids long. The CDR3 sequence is CASSIRKGSGNTIYF. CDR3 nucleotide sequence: TGTGCCAGTAGTATACGGAAGGGATCTGGAAACACCATATATTTT.

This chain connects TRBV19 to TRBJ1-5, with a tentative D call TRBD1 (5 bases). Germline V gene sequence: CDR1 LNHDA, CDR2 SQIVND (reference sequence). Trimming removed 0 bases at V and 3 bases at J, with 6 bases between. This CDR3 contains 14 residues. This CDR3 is CASSIDRVNQPQHF. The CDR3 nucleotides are TGTGCCAGTAGTATAGACAGGGTCAATCAGCCCCAGCATTTT.

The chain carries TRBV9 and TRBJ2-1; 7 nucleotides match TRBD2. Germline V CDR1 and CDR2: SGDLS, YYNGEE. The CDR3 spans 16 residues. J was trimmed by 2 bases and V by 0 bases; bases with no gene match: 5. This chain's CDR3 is CASSVVPAGTYNEQFF. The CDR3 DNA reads TGTGCCAGCAGCGTAGTTCCAGCGGGAACCTACAATGAGCAGTTCTTC.

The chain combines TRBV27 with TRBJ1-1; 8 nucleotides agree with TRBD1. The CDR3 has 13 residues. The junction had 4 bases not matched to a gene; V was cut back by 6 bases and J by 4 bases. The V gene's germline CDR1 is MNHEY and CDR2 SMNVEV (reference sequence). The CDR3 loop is CASRDRVATEAFF. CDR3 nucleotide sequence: TGTGCCAGCAGGGACAGGGTGGCCACTGAAGCTTTCTTT.

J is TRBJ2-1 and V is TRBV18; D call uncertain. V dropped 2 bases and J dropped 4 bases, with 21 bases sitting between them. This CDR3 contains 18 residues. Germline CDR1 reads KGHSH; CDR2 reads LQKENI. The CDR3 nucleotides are TGTGCCAGCTCACCAACGGGCAACCGCCCGCGCCTTTACAATGAGCAGTTCTTC. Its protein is CASSPTGNRPRLYNEQFF. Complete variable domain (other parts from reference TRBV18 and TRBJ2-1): NAGVMQNPRHLVRRRGQEARLRCSPMKGHSHVYWYRQLPEEGLKFMVYLQKENIIDESGMPKERFSAEFPKEGPSILRIQQVVRGDSAAYFCASSPTGNRPRLYNEQFFGPGTRLTVL.

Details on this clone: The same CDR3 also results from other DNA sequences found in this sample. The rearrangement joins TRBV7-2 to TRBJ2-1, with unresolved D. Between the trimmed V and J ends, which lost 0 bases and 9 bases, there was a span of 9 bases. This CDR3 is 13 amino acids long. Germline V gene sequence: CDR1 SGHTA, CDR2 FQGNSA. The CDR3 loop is CASSLAPSGEQFF. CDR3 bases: TGTGCCAGCAGCTTAGCCCCTTCGGGTGAGCAGTTCTTC.

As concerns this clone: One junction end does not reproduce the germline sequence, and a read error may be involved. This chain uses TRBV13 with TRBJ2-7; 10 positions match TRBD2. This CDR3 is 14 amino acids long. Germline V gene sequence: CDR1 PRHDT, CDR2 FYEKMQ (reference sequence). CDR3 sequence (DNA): TGCGAGGGGGCTAGCGGGAGTCCTAGGTACGAGCAGTACTTC. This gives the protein CEGASGSPRYEQYF.

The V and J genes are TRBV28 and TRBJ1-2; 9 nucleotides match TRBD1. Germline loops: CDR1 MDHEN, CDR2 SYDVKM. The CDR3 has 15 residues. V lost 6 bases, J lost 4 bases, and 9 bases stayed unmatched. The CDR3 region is CASRPVTGGLYGYTF. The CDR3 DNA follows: TGTGCCAGCAGGCCGGTGACAGGGGGTCTCTATGGCTACACCTTC.

The CDR3 here is CASSPVGSGRAYGEQYF. The CDR3 DNA reads as TGTGCCAGCAGCCCAGTCGGTAGCGGGAGGGCCTATGGAGAGCAGTACTTC. The chain links TRBV9 to TRBJ2-7, with 11 nucleotides matching TRBD2. Per germline, CDR1 SGDLS and CDR2 YYNGEE. There are 17 residues in the CDR3. V shed 4 bases and J 7 bases; nucleotides not matched to a gene: 16.

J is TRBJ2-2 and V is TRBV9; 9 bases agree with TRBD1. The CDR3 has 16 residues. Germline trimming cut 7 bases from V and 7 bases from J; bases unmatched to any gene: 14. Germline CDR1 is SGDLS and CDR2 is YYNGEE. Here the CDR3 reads CASRPAPGTGIGELFF. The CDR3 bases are TGTGCCAGCCGTCCGGCCCCCGGGACAGGGATCGGGGAGCTGTTTTTT.

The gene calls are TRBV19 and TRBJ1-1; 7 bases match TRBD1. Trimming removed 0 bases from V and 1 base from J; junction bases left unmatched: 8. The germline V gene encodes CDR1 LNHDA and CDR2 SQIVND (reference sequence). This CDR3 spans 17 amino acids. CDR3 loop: CASSIDQGQNWNTEAFF. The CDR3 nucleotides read TGTGCCAGTAGTATAGATCAGGGACAGAATTGGAACACTGAAGCTTTCTTT.

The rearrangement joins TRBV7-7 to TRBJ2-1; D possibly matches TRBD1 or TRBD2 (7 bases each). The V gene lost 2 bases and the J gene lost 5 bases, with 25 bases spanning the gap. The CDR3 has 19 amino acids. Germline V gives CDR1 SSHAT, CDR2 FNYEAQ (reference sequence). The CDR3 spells CASSLRARGSSGVDNEQFF. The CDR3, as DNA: TGTGCCAGCAGCTTAAGGGCCAGGGGGTCTAGCGGTGTCGACAATGAGCAGTTCTTC.

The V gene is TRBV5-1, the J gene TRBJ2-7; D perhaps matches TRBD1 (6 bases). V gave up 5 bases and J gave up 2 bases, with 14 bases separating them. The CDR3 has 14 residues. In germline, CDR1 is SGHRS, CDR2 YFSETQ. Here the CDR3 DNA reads TGCGCCAGCAGGACCGGGACATCAACCTACGAGCAGTACTTC. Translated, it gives CASRTGTSTYEQYF.

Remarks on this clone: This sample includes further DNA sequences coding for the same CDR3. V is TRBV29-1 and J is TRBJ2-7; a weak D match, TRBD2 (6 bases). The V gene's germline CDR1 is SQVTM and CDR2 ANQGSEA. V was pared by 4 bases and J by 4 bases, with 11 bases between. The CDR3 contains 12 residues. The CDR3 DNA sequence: TGCAGCGTTGGGCTAGCGACGTACGAGCAGTACTTC. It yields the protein CSVGLATYEQYF.

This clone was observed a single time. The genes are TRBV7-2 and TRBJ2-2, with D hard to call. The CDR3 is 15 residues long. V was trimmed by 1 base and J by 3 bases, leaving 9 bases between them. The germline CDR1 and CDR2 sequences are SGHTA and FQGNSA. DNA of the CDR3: TGTGCCAGCAGCTTAGTGGGCGATCACACCGGGGAGCTGTTTTTT. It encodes CASSLVGDHTGELFF. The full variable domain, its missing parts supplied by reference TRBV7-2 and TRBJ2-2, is GAGVSQSPSNKVTEKGKDVELRCDPISGHTALYWYRQSLGQGLEFLIYFQGNSAPDKSGLPSDRFSAERTGGSVSTLTIQRTQQEDSAVYLCASSLVGDHTGELFFGEGSRLTVL.